A single sample gave rise to the 28 T cell receptor beta chains below, sequenced in a study of shared T cell receptors in the human thymus. Clones were sequenced by immunoSEQ multiplex PCR, and TCRdb holds only the in-frame ones, with some missing. The sample records some 400,000 clones, more than 85% being singletons. Sample: thymocytes. The receptors come from a human donor.

This clone showed up just a few times. The chain couples TRBV19 to TRBJ2-2; a weak D match, TRBD1 (6 bases). CDR1 is LNHDA and CDR2 is SQIVND in the germline V gene (reference sequence). This CDR3 region has 15 residues. V dropped 3 bases and J dropped 4 bases, with 12 bases sitting between them. The CDR3: CASSMGATGTGELFF. The CDR3 DNA is TGTGCCAGTAGTATGGGGGCGACGGGCACCGGGGAGCTGTTTTTT. The complete variable domain, with remaining parts taken from reference TRBV19 and TRBJ2-2, reads DGGITQSPKYLFRKEGQNVTLSCEQNLNHDAMYWYRQDPGQGLRLIYYSQIVNDFQKGDIAEGYSVSREKKESFPLTVTSAQKNPTAFYLCASSMGATGTGELFFGEGSRLTVL.

The chain couples TRBV14 to TRBJ1-4, with 7 bases that match TRBD1. CDR1 is SGHDN, CDR2 FVKESK, per germline. Germline trimming cut 1 base from V and 10 bases from J; bases unmatched to any gene: 9. The CDR3 covers 15 residues. The CDR3 region is CASSQGRQGPRKLFF. The CDR3 bases are TGTGCCAGCAGCCAAGGACGACAGGGACCCCGAAAACTGTTTTTT.

The rearrangement joins TRBV28 to TRBJ1-3; D not certain. CDR1 is MDHEN and CDR2 is SYDVKM in the germline V gene. V dropped 2 bases and J dropped 7 bases, with 12 bases sitting between them. The CDR3 covers 14 residues. The CDR3 nucleotides read TGTGCCAGCAGTTTAACCGGGCCGCCTAACACCATATATTTT. Protein product: CASSLTGPPNTIYF.

V usage is TRBV7-2 and J usage is TRBJ1-1, with TRBD1 matching 9 bases. The ends lost 1 base at V and 1 base at J; junction bases unmatched: 10. This CDR3 region has 18 residues. Per germline, CDR1 SGHTA and CDR2 FQGNSA. This chain's CDR3 is CASSLDWYRGPWNTEAFF. The CDR3 DNA is TGTGCCAGCAGCTTAGATTGGTACAGGGGGCCTTGGAACACTGAAGCTTTCTTT.

The chain joins TRBV6-4 to TRBJ2-3, with a weak D call TRBD2 (5 bases). V was cut by 8 bases and J by 1 base, with 10 bases left in between. CDR3 size: 13 residues. Germline V lookup: CDR1 MRHNA, CDR2 SNTAGT. Here the CDR3 reads CASARRGTDTQYF. CDR3 sequence (DNA): TGTGCCAGCGCGAGGCGGGGCACAGATACGCAGTATTTT.

The chain carries TRBV2 and TRBJ2-3; 13 bases map to TRBD2. CDR3 length: 16 residues. Germline CDR1 SNHLY, CDR2 FYNNEI. V lost 10 bases to trimming and J lost 7 bases; unmatched junction nucleotides: 14. The DNA for the CDR3 is TGTGCCACGAGAGGGATGGGACTAGCGGGACTGTATACGCAGTATTTT. Translated: CATRGMGLAGLYTQYF.

The rearrangement joins TRBV4-3 to TRBJ2-3, with a weak D call TRBD2 (10 bases). V lost 3 bases and J lost 1, with 29 bases in between. CDR3 size: 21 residues. CDR1 is LGHNA, CDR2 YSLEER, per germline. In DNA form, the CDR3 reads TGCGCCAGCAGCCAGGCCGTTAGGGGACAGGGCGGGACTAGCGGCACAGATACGCAGTATTTT. As protein: CASSQAVRGQGGTSGTDTQYF.

The chain employs TRBV7-2 and TRBJ2-5; 10 nucleotides align to TRBD2. V shed 4 bases, J shed 4 bases, and the junction held 9 bases outside the gene matches. This CDR3 comprises 16 residues. Germline V CDR1 and CDR2: SGHTA, FQGNSA. CDR3 amino acids: CASSSTSGNTGETQYF. CDR3 nucleotide sequence: TGTGCCAGCAGCTCAACTAGCGGGAACACCGGAGAGACCCAGTACTTC.

The chain employs TRBV7-6 and TRBJ2-3; TRBD2 agrees at 15 bases. J lost 4 bases, V lost 1 base, and 6 bases had no gene match. Looked up from germline, CDR1 is SGHVS and CDR2 is FNYEAQ. CDR3 size: 18 residues. The CDR3 reads CASSLEGTSGRSADTQYF. In DNA form, the CDR3 reads TGTGCCAGCAGCTTAGAAGGGACTAGCGGGAGGTCCGCAGATACGCAGTATTTT.

This chain joins TRBV13 and TRBJ2-1, with TRBD2 identical over 8 bases. CDR1 and CDR2 (germline): PRHDT, FYEKMQ (reference sequence). V was clipped by 0 bases and J by 4 bases; unmatched bases: 2. The CDR3 runs to 15 residues. CDR3 sequence reads: CASSLGPSGYNEQFF. The CDR3 DNA reads as TGTGCCAGCAGCTTAGGCCCTAGCGGGTACAATGAGCAGTTCTTC.

The chain is built from TRBV28 and TRBJ1-2; D is unresolved. Trimming removed 4 bases at V and 6 bases at J, with 15 bases between. CDR1 and CDR2 from the germline V gene are MDHEN and SYDVKM. The CDR3 totals 14 residues. The CDR3 nucleotides read TGTGCCAGCAGTTCAACCGGACGGAGGAATGGCTACACCTTC. Translating gives CASSSTGRRNGYTF.

The genes are TRBV11-2 and TRBJ2-5, with a weak D call TRBD2 (5 bases). Trimming took off 2 bases at V and 5 bases at J, with 6 bases between the two ends. CDR3 length: 12 amino acids. CDR1 and CDR2 (germline): SGHAT, FQNNGV. CDR3: CASSLTGETQYF. CDR3 DNA sequence: TGTGCCAGCAGCTTAACGGGGGAGACCCAGTACTTC.

The V call is TRBV10-3, the J call TRBJ2-7, with 10 bases fitting TRBD2. With 6 bases clipped from V and 4 bases from J, the junction kept 9 bases outside the gene matches. The CDR3 is 15 residues long. From germline, CDR1 is ENHRY and CDR2 SYGVKD. The CDR3 nucleotides read TGTGCCATCAGATTGGGAGCGGGAGGGGCTTACGAGCAGTACTTC. Residues: CAIRLGAGGAYEQYF.

The V gene is TRBV27, the J gene TRBJ2-3, with TRBD1 identical over 9 bases. Germline V gives CDR1 MNHEY, CDR2 SMNVEV (reference sequence). Trimming removed 7 bases from V and 3 bases from J; junction bases left unmatched: 14. This CDR3 contains 17 residues. CDR3 in amino acids: CASKVHRGTGTTDTQYF. In nucleotides, the CDR3 is TGTGCCAGCAAAGTACATAGAGGGACAGGGACAACAGATACGCAGTATTTT.

This chain uses TRBV6-4 with TRBJ1-1; D is possibly TRBD1 (6 bases). Looked up from germline, CDR1 is MRHNA and CDR2 is SNTAGT. With 0 bases removed from V and 9 bases from J, the gap between germline ends came to 11 bases. This CDR3 is built from 13 residues. The CDR3 reads CASSDSQGLQAFF. The CDR3 bases are TGTGCCAGCAGTGACTCACAGGGACTTCAAGCTTTCTTT.

The V gene is TRBV7-6, the J gene TRBJ2-3; 9 bases map to TRBD1. J was trimmed by 3 bases and V by 5 bases; bases with no gene match: 6. This CDR3 has 15 amino acids. Germline V lookup: CDR1 SGHVS, CDR2 FNYEAQ. The CDR3 coding sequence is TGTGCCAGCAGCACCCGGGACAGGGTGACAGATACGCAGTATTTT. The encoded protein is CASSTRDRVTDTQYF. Full variable domain (missing parts from reference TRBV7-6 and TRBJ2-3): GAGVSQSPRYKVTKRGQDVALRCDPISGHVSLYWYRQALGQGPEFLTYFNYEAQQDKSGLPNDRFSAERPEGSISTLTIQRTEQRDSAMYRCASSTRDRVTDTQYFGPGTRLTVL.

The CDR3 coding sequence is TGCAGCGTGTCGGGTCTCCTCTACGAGCAGTACTTC. This sequence encodes CSVSGLLYEQYF. V and J are TRBV29-1 and TRBJ2-7; D unclear. The CDR3 has 12 residues. Germline V CDR1 and CDR2: SQVTM, ANQGSEA. V was cut by 6 bases and J by 3 bases, with 12 bases left in between.

Only one count was recorded for this clone. This chain joins TRBV28 and TRBJ1-5, with D hard to call. Trimming removed 3 bases at V and 0 bases at J, with 18 bases between. This CDR3 is 18 amino acids long. In germline, CDR1 is MDHEN, CDR2 SYDVKM. The CDR3 coding sequence is TGTGCCAGCAGTTTCTGGCCAAGGCCAGACTATAGCAATCAGCCCCAGCATTTT. Encoded protein: CASSFWPRPDYSNQPQHF.

The chain uses TRBV7-9 and TRBJ1-2; no clear D gene. Germline assignment: CDR1 SEHNR and CDR2 FQNEAQ (reference sequence). The CDR3 covers 18 residues. V dropped 1 base and J dropped 2 bases, with 20 bases sitting between them. CDR3 region: CASSLVWIGPSKNYGYTF. The CDR3 bases are TGTGCCAGCAGCTTAGTTTGGATAGGGCCATCAAAGAACTATGGCTACACCTTC.

The chain carries TRBV27 and TRBJ2-6; unclear D gene. CDR1 and CDR2 (germline): MNHEY, SMNVEV (reference sequence). The CDR3 length is 13 residues. V shed 10 bases and J shed 0 bases, with 7 bases lying between them. The chain's CDR3 is CAILYSGANVLTF. CDR3 DNA: TGTGCCATCTTATACTCTGGGGCCAACGTCCTGACTTTC.

The V gene is TRBV7-2, the J gene TRBJ2-2; 12 nucleotides line up with TRBD2. This CDR3 contains 18 residues. V trimming: 6 bases; J trimming: 0 bases; junction bases outside the gene matches: 8. Germline V lookup: CDR1 SGHTA, CDR2 FQGNSA. For the CDR3, the DNA is TGTGCCAGCAGTCCTCCTCGGACTAGCGGGACGAACACCGGGGAGCTGTTTTTT. Its translation is CASSPPRTSGTNTGELFF.

V and J are TRBV7-9 and TRBJ2-7, with D possibly being TRBD1 (6 bases). The CDR3 runs 15 residues. V shed 1 base and J shed 2 bases, with 12 bases lying between them. Germline-derived CDR1 and CDR2 are SEHNR and FQNEAQ (reference sequence). DNA of the CDR3: TGTGCCAGCAGCTTAGGGGGACACAACACCTACGAGCAGTACTTC. The encoded protein is CASSLGGHNTYEQYF.

The gene calls are TRBV5-1 and TRBJ2-7; no firm D call. Looked up from germline, CDR1 is SGHRS and CDR2 is YFSETQ. This CDR3 is 16 amino acids long. Trimming removed 0 bases at V and 5 bases at J, with 18 bases between. In nucleotides, the CDR3 is TGCGCCAGCAGCTTGGTCGGTTTTGGGCGCGTCAACGAGCAGTACTTC. It specifies CASSLVGFGRVNEQYF.

The chain combines TRBV6-6 with TRBJ1-4; the match to TRBD1 covers 12 bases. Germline V lookup: CDR1 MNHNY, CDR2 SVGAGI (reference sequence). The CDR3 extends over 15 amino acids. V was clipped by 4 bases and J by 10 bases; unmatched bases: 7. Written as DNA, the CDR3 is TGTGCCAGCAGTTCAACCGGGACAGGGGGCCCAAAACTGTTTTTT. It yields the protein CASSSTGTGGPKLFF.

This chain uses TRBV19 with TRBJ1-2; tentative D call: TRBD1 (6 bases). Germline values: CDR1 LNHDA, CDR2 SQIVND (reference sequence). Trimming pared 4 bases from V and 4 bases from J, leaving 16 bases between. CDR3 size: 15 residues. CDR3 in DNA: TGTGCCAGTAGTACCCCTCGGACAGCTCGCTATGGCTACACCTTC. Its protein product is CASSTPRTARYGYTF.

The chain has TRBV5-1 and TRBJ2-5; TRBD2 matches 7 bases. Trimming removed 8 bases from V and 2 bases from J; junction bases left unmatched: 12. This CDR3 has 15 residues. Per the germline V gene, CDR1 is SGHRS and CDR2 is YFSETQ. The CDR3 loop is CASTDGLAVQETQYF. The CDR3 coding sequence is TGCGCCAGTACCGACGGGCTAGCGGTTCAAGAGACCCAGTACTTC.

The chain combines TRBV11-2 with TRBJ1-2; D perhaps matches TRBD1 (6 bases). The CDR3 sequence is 16 residues long. V was shortened by 4 bases and J by 4 bases, with 19 bases between the two germline ends. CDR1 SGHAT and CDR2 FQNNGV come from the germline V gene. CDR3 sequence: CASSSGDRPRSYGYTF. CDR3 coding DNA: TGTGCCAGCAGCTCGGGAGACAGGCCAAGGTCCTATGGCTACACCTTC.

This chain joins TRBV7-2 and TRBJ1-4; TRBD1 aligns across 7 bases. The J segment lost 3 bases and the V segment lost 5 bases, leaving 9 bases of the junction unmatched. CDR3 size: 16 residues. CDR1 is SGHTA and CDR2 is FQGNSA in the germline V gene. CDR3 region: CASSPLGRGPNEKLFF. For the CDR3, the DNA is TGTGCCAGCAGCCCCCTCGGGAGGGGGCCTAATGAAAAACTGTTTTTT.